The 19 T cell receptor beta chains presented below share a single source sample, sequenced in a study of blood T cell repertoires in COVID-19. The assay was immunoSEQ multiplex PCR, and TCRdb's table has in-frame clones only and misses some. Found here are 100,000 to 150,000 clones, about 83% of them singletons; the top ten hold about 6.6%. Material for sequencing was peripheral blood. The source of these receptors is a man between 70 and 80 years old with acute or convalescent COVID-19.

A note on this clone: This sample includes further DNA sequences coding for the same CDR3. V gene TRBV7-6 combines with J gene TRBJ2-5; D is unresolved. The CDR3 covers 11 residues. Germline V gene lookup returns CDR1 SGHVS and CDR2 FNYEAQ. V shed 5 bases and J shed 5 bases, with 6 bases lying between them. CDR3 protein: CASSPGETQYF. CDR3 nucleotides: TGTGCCAGCAGCCCTGGCGAGACCCAGTACTTC.

This chain joins TRBV7-9 and TRBJ2-1; tentatively, D is TRBD2 (6 bases). Germline loops: CDR1 SEHNR, CDR2 FQNEAQ (reference sequence). The CDR3 is 17 residues long. V shed 2 bases and J shed 7 bases, with 21 bases lying between them. For the CDR3, the DNA is TGTGCCAGCAGCTTACCGAGATCTAGCGAGGGGTTGAATGAGCAGTTCTTC. Its protein product is CASSLPRSSEGLNEQFF.

This chain joins TRBV19 and TRBJ1-2, with 7 bases fitting TRBD1. Germline V gene data show CDR1 as LNHDA and CDR2 as SQIVND (reference sequence). The CDR3 spans 15 residues. The junction had 10 bases not matched to a gene; V was cut back by 5 bases and J by 4 bases. The CDR3 nucleotides read TGTGCCAGTAGTTTGGAGACAGGGACGGGCTATGGCTACACCTTC. Residues: CASSLETGTGYGYTF.

This clone has a handful of counts. The chain links TRBV4-1 to TRBJ2-7; D possibly corresponds to TRBD1 (6 bases). V gave up 1 base and J gave up 0 bases, with 10 bases separating them. The CDR3 has 15 amino acids. In germline, CDR1 is MGHRA, CDR2 YSYEKL. The CDR3 spells CASSQVQDSSYEQYF. The CDR3 bases are TGCGCCAGCAGCCAAGTTCAGGACAGCTCCTACGAGCAGTACTTC.

This chain uses TRBV28 with TRBJ2-4; 9 nucleotides match TRBD2. Trimming cost V 6 bases and J 4 bases; bases outside gene matches: 7. CDR1 MDHEN and CDR2 SYDVKM come from the germline V gene. This CDR3 comprises 15 residues. The CDR3 nucleotides read TGTGCCAGCAGCCCGACTAGCGGAAGAAAAAACATTCAGTACTTC. As protein: CASSPTSGRKNIQYF. Combining the CDR3 with reference TRBV28 and TRBJ2-4 gives the whole variable domain DVKVTQSSRYLVKRTGEKVFLECVQDMDHENMFWYRQDPGLGLRLIYFSYDVKMKEKGDIPEGYSVSREKKERFSLILESASTNQTSMYLCASSPTSGRKNIQYFGAGTRLSVL.

The genes are TRBV28 and TRBJ2-7, with 12 bases identical to TRBD2. V lost 5 bases, J lost 6 bases, and 8 bases stayed unmatched. Germline loops: CDR1 MDHEN, CDR2 SYDVKM. The CDR3 totals 15 residues. The CDR3 sequence: CASSALTSGRIEQYF. DNA of the CDR3: TGTGCCAGCAGTGCCCTGACTAGCGGGAGAATCGAGCAGTACTTC.

CDR3 bases: TGTGCCAGCAGCTTGTGGGACAGGGAACGCGAGCAGTACTTC. Translating gives CASSLWDREREQYF. The chain joins TRBV5-6 to TRBJ2-7, with 9 bases identical to TRBD1. V dropped 1 base and J dropped 6; count of bases not matched to a gene: 5. CDR1 and CDR2 (germline): SGHDT, YYEEEE. CDR3 length: 14 amino acids.

The chain links TRBV6-4 to TRBJ2-3; a possible D gene is TRBD2 (6 bases). The CDR3 extends over 15 amino acids. V lost 3 bases and J 0 bases, leaving 10 bases between the germline ends. Germline V gene data show CDR1 as MRHNA and CDR2 as SNTAGT. For the CDR3, the DNA is TGTGCCAGCAGTGAGTCCAGCGGGAGCACAGATACGCAGTATTTT. Translated, it gives CASSESSGSTDTQYF.

CDR3 in amino acids: CASRPTGGANVLTF. CDR3 nucleotides: TGTGCCAGCAGGCCTACGGGTGGGGCCAACGTCCTGACTTTC. This chain joins TRBV7-9 and TRBJ2-6; D is unresolved. The CDR3 contains 14 residues. Germline lookup yields CDR1 SEHNR and CDR2 FQNEAQ (reference sequence). Trimming took off 6 bases at V and 3 bases at J, with 9 bases between the two ends.

The chain joins TRBV11-2 to TRBJ1-1; 7 bases are shared with TRBD1. The germline CDR1 and CDR2 sequences are SGHAT and FQNNGV. CDR3 length: 13 residues. With V trimmed by 5 bases and J by 5 bases, 5 bases remained unmatched. Written as DNA, the CDR3 is TGTGCCAGCAGCAGTCACAGGGGAACTGAAGCTTTCTTT. Protein: CASSSHRGTEAFF. The complete variable domain, with remaining parts taken from reference TRBV11-2 and TRBJ1-1, reads EAGVAQSPRYKIIEKRQSVAFWCNPISGHATLYWYQQILGQGPKLLIQFQNNGVVDDSQLPKDRFSAERLKGVDSTLKIQPAKLEDSAVYLCASSSHRGTEAFFGQGTRLTVV.

The chain has TRBV7-3 and TRBJ2-1; a weak D match, TRBD1 (6 bases). V lost 4 bases, J lost 6 bases, and 13 bases lay in between. Germline CDR1 reads SGHTA; CDR2 reads FQGTGA. CDR3 length: 14 amino acids. The CDR3: CASSSGTSLNEQFF. CDR3 bases: TGTGCCAGCAGCTCCGGGACATCACTCAATGAGCAGTTCTTC.

As for this clone: The same CDR3 arises from other DNA sequences in this sample as well. V gene TRBV11-2 combines with J gene TRBJ2-3; D not resolved. Germline lookup yields CDR1 SGHAT and CDR2 FQNNGV. V dropped 5 bases and J dropped 6 bases, with 12 bases sitting between them. There are 13 residues in the CDR3. The CDR3 DNA reads TGTGCCAGCAGCCCCCGGTGGGCGGATACGCAGTATTTT. It codes for CASSPRWADTQYF. The variable domain in full, completed from reference TRBV11-2 and TRBJ2-3, reads EAGVAQSPRYKIIEKRQSVAFWCNPISGHATLYWYQQILGQGPKLLIQFQNNGVVDDSQLPKDRFSAERLKGVDSTLKIQPAKLEDSAVYLCASSPRWADTQYFGPGTRLTVL.

The chain carries TRBV4-1 and TRBJ2-7; D gene uncertain. CDR1 MGHRA and CDR2 YSYEKL come from the germline V gene. The length of the CDR3 is 15 residues. The ends were cut back, 3 bases at V and 0 bases at J, with 12 bases in the middle. The CDR3 nucleotides are TGCGCCAGCAGCCATTTCCCCTCTAGCTCCTACGAGCAGTACTTC. Amino acid sequence: CASSHFPSSSYEQYF.

The chain is built from TRBV5-1 and TRBJ2-1, with 14 bases matching TRBD2. Germline lookup yields CDR1 SGHRS and CDR2 YFSETQ. The J segment lost 4 bases and the V segment lost 4 bases, leaving 13 bases of the junction unmatched. This CDR3 is built from 19 residues. This CDR3 is CASSPKSTSGRAVYNEQFF. The CDR3 DNA follows: TGCGCCAGCAGCCCAAAGTCGACTAGCGGGAGGGCTGTTTACAATGAGCAGTTCTTC. Full variable domain (rest looked up from reference TRBV5-1 and TRBJ2-1): KAGVTQTPRYLIKTRGQQVTLSCSPISGHRSVSWYQQTPGQGLQFLFEYFSETQRNKGNFPGRFSGRQFSNSRSEMNVSTLELGDSALYLCASSPKSTSGRAVYNEQFFGPGTRLTVL.

The J gene is TRBJ1-6, the V gene TRBV27; weak D call: TRBD1 (5 bases). Germline lookup yields CDR1 MNHEY and CDR2 SMNVEV (reference sequence). This CDR3 comprises 14 residues. V was shortened by 7 bases and J by 7 bases, with 14 bases between the two germline ends. CDR3 in amino acids: CASKDGGDNSPLHF. In DNA form, the CDR3 reads TGTGCCAGCAAGGACGGGGGAGACAATTCACCCCTCCACTTT.

This clone has more than one count but fewer than ten. The chain combines TRBV25-1 with TRBJ1-4; 9 bases align to TRBD1. In germline, CDR1 is MGHDK, CDR2 SYGVNS. Trimming removed 5 bases from V and 5 bases from J; junction bases left unmatched: 6. This CDR3 contains 15 residues. In nucleotides, the CDR3 is TGTGCCAGCAGTATTTCCGGGACAGGGAATGAAAAACTGTTTTTT. Its translation is CASSISGTGNEKLFF.

The CDR3 sequence is CASSSLSTGTGVSTDTQYF. The CDR3 coding sequence is TGCGCCAGCAGCTCACTATCTACCGGGACGGGGGTTAGCACAGATACGCAGTATTTT. The chain couples TRBV5-1 to TRBJ2-3; perhaps TRBD2 as D (6 bases). In germline, CDR1 is SGHRS, CDR2 YFSETQ. The CDR3 is 19 residues long. With 3 bases removed from V and 0 bases from J, the gap between germline ends came to 23 bases.

The V call is TRBV3-1 (or the pseudogene TRBV3-2), the J call TRBJ1-1, with 7 bases aligning to TRBD1. This CDR3 has 14 amino acids. The germline V gene encodes CDR1 LGHDT and CDR2 YNNKEL (reference sequence). J gave up 4 bases and V 2 bases, and 4 bases lay outside the gene matches. The CDR3 coding sequence is TGTGCCAGCAGCCAAAGGGGGCGGAGCACTGAAGCTTTCTTT. It yields the protein CASSQRGRSTEAFF.

This chain uses TRBV27 with TRBJ2-3; unclear D gene. This CDR3 comprises 12 residues. The V and J ends lost 6 bases and 0 bases respectively, with 4 bases between them. The germline CDR1 and CDR2 sequences are MNHEY and SMNVEV (reference sequence). For the CDR3, the DNA is TGTGCCAGCAGCCTCAGCACAGATACGCAGTATTTT. This translates into CASSLSTDTQYF.